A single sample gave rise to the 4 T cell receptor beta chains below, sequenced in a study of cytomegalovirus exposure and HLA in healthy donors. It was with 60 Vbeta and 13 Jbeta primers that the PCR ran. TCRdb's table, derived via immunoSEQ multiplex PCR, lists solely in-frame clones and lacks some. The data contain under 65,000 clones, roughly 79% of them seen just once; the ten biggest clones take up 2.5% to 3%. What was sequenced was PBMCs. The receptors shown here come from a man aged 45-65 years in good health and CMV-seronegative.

For the CDR3, the DNA is TGCGCCAGCAGCTTGGAGGGACAGCAGAATCAGCCCCAGCATTTT. Amino acid sequence: CASSLEGQQNQPQHF. V usage is TRBV5-1 and J usage is TRBJ1-5, with TRBD1 matching over 7 bases. V lost 0 bases, J lost 4 bases, and 4 bases stayed unmatched. CDR3 length equals 15 residues. Germline V gene data show CDR1 as SGHRS and CDR2 as YFSETQ.

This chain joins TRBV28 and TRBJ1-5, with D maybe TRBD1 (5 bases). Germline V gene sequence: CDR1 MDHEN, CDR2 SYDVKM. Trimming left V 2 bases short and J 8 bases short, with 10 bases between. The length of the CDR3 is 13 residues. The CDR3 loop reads CASSLAGPEPQHF. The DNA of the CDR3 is TGTGCCAGCAGTTTAGCGGGGCCCGAGCCCCAGCATTTT.

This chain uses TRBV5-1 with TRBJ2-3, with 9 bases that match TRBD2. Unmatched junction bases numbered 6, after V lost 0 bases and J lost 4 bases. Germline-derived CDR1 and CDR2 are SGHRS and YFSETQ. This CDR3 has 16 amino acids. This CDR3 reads CASSLGLTSGSDTQYF. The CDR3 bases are TGCGCCAGCAGCTTGGGATTGACTAGCGGATCAGATACGCAGTATTTT.

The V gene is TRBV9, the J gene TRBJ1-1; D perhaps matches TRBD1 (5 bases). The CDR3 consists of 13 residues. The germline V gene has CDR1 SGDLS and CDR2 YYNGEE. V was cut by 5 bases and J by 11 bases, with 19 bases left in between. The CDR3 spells CASRPEGGEDAFF. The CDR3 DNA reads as TGTGCCAGCAGGCCGGAGGGAGGGGAGGACGCTTTCTTT. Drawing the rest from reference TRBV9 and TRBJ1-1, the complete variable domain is DSGVTQTPKHLITATGQRVTLRCSPRSGDLSVYWYQQSLDQGLQFLIQYYNGEERAKGNILERFSAQQFPDLHSELNLSSLELGDSALYFCASRPEGGEDAFFGQGTRLTVV.